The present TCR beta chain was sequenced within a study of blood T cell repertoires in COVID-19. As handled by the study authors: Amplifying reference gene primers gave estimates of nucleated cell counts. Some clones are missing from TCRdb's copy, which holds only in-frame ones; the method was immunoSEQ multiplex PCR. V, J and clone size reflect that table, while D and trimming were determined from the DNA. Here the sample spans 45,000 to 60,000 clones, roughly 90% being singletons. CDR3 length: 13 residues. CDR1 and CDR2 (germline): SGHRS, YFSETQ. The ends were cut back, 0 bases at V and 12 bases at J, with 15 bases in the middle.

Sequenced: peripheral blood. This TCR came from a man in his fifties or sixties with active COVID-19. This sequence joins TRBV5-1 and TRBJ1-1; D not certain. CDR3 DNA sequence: TGCGCCAGCAGCTTGGCCCGGCAGGACGGGACTTTCTTT. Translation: CASSLARQDGTFF.